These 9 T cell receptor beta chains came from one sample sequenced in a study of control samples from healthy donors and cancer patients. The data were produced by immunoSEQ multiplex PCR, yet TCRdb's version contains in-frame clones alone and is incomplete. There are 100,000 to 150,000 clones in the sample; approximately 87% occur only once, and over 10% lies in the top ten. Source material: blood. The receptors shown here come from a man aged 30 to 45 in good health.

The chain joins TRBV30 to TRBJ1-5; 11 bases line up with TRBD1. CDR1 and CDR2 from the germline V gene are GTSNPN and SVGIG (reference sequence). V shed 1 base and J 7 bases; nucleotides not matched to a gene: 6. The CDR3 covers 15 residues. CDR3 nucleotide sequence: TGTGCCTGGAGTGCCGGACAGGGGGCGGGACAGCCCCAGCATTTT. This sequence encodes CAWSAGQGAGQPQHF.

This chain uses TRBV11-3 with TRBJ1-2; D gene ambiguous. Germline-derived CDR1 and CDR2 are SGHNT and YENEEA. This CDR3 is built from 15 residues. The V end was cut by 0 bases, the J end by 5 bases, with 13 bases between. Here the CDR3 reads CASSLDLTESYGYTF. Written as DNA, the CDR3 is TGTGCCAGCAGCTTAGACCTGACGGAGTCTTATGGCTACACCTTC.

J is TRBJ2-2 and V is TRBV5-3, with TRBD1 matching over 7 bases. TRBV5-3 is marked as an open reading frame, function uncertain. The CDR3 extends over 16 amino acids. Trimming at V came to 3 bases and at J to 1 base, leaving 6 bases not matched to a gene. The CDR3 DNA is TGTGCCAGAAGCTCCTCCGACAGGGTGAACACCGGGGAGCTGTTTTTT. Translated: CARSSSDRVNTGELFF.

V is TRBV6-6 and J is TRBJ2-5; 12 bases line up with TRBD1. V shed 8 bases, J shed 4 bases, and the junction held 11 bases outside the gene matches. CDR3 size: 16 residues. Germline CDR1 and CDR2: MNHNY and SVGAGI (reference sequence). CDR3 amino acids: CASAHIGTGGSETQYF. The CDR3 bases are TGTGCCAGCGCCCACATTGGGACAGGGGGCTCAGAGACCCAGTACTTC.

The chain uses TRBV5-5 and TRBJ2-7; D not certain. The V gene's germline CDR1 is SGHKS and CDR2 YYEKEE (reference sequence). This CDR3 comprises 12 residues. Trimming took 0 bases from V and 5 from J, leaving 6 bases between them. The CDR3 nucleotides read TGTGCCAGCAGCTTGGAAGGCCACGAGCAGTACGTC. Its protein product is CASSLEGHEQYV.

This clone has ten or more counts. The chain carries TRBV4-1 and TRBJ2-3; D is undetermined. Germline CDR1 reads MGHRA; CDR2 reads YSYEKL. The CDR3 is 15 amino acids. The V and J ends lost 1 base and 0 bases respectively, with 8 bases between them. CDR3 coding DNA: TGCGCCAGCAGCCAAGTCCCGGCGAGCACAGATACGCAGTATTTT. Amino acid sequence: CASSQVPASTDTQYF.

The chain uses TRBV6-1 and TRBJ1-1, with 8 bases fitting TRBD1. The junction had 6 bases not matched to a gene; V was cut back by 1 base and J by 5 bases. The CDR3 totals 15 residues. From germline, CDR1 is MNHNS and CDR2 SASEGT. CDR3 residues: CASSEGTGPWTEAFF. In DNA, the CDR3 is TGTGCCAGCAGTGAAGGGACAGGGCCGTGGACTGAAGCTTTCTTT.

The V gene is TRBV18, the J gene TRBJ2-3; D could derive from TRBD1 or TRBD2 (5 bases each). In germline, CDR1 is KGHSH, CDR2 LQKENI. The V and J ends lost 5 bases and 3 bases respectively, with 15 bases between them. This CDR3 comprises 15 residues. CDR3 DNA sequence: TGTGCCAGCTCAAAGGGGACGGCGAAGACAGATACGCAGTATTTT. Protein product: CASSKGTAKTDTQYF.

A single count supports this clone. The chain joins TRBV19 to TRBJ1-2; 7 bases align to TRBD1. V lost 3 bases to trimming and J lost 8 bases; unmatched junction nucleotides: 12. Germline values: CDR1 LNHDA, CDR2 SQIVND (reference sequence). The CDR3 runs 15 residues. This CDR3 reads CASSILSTGAIGYTF. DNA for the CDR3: TGTGCCAGTAGTATTCTAAGCACAGGGGCTATCGGCTACACCTTC.